This paragraph covers one T cell receptor beta chain sequence. This table comes from immunoSEQ multiplex PCR, and its TCRdb copy is limited to in-frame clones, with some not included. The table has 140,000 to 150,000 clones, 86% seen once. Recruitment covered about two dozen US areas and drew participants whose ages spanned about 18 to 90 years. Assignment of participants to cohorts was predicated upon participant-reported clinical history. This entry is derived from a study of blood T cell repertoires in COVID-19. CDR1 and CDR2 (germline): SGHDT, YYEEEE. There are 17 residues in the CDR3. Trimming took off 4 bases at V and 0 bases at J, with 16 bases between the two ends.

The V call is TRBV5-6, the J call TRBJ1-4; D is uncertain. This receptor was taken from a man between 50 and 59 years old who had recovered from COVID-19. What was sequenced was PBMCs or T cells enriched from blood (not recorded which). As DNA, the CDR3 is TGTGCCAGCAGCCGCGGCCGGAGGCATGCAACTAATGAAAAACTGTTTTTT. Its translation is CASSRGRRHATNEKLFF.